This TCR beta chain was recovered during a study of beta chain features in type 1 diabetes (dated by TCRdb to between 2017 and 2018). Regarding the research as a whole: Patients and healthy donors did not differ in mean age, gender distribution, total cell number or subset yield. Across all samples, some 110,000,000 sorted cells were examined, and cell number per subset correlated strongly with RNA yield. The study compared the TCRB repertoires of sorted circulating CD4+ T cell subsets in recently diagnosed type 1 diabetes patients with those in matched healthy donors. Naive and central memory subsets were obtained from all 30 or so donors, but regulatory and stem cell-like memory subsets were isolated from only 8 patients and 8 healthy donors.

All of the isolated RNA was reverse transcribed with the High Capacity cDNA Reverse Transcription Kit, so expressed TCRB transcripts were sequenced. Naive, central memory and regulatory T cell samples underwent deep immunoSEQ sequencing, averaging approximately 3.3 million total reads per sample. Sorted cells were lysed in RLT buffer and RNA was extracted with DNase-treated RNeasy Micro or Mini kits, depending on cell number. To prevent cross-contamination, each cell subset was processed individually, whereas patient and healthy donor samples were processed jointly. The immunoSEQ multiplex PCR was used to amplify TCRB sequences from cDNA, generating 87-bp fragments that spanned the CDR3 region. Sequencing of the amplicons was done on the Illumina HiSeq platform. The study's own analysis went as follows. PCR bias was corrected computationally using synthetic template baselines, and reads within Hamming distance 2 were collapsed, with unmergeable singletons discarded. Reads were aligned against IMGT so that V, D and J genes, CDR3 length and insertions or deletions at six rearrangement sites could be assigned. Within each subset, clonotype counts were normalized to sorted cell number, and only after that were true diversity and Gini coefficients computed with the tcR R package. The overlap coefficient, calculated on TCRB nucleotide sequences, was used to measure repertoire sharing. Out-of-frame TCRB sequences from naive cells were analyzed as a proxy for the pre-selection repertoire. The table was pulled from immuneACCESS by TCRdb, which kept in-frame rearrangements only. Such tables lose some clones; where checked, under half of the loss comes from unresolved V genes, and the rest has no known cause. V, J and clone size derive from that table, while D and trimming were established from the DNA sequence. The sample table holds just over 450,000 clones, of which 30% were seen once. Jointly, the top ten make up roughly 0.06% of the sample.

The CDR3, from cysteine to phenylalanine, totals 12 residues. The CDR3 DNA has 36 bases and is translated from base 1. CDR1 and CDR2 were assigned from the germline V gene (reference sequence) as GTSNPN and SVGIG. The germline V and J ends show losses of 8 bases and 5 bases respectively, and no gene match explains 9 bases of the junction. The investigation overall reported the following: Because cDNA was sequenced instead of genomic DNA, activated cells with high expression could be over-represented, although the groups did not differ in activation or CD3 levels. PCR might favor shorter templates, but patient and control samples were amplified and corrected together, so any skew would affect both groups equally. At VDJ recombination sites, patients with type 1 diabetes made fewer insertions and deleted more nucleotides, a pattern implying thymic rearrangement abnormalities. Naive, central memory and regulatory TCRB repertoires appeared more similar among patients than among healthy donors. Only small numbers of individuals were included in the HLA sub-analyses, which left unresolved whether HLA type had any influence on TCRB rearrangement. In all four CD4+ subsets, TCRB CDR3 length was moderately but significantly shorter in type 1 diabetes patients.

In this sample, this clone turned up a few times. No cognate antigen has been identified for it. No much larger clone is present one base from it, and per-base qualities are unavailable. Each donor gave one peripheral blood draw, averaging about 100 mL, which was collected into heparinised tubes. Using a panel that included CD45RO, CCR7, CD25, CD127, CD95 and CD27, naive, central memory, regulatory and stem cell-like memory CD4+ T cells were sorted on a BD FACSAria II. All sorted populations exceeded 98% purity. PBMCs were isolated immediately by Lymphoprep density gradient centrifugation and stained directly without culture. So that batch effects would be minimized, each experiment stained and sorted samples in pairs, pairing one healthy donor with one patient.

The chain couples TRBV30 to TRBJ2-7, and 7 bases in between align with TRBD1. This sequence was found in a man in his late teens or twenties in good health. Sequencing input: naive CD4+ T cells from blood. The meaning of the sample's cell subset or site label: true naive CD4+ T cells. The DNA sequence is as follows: TGTGCCCTGGAAGCCAGGGGGAACGAGCAGTACTTC. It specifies CALEARGNEQYF.